Listed here are 20 T cell receptor beta chains from one sample, sequenced in a study of molecular identifiers for immune sequencing clone quantification. TCRdb ran MiXCR on the PCR reads and lists one entry per CDR3 protein. The top ten clones hold around 0.84% of a sample with around 460,000 distinct CDR3 sequences, 20% to 25% of them seen once. Sequencing was performed on naive CD8+ T cells from blood, with Jurkat cell RNA spiked in. Subset noted: FACS-sorted CD8+CD4-CCR7+CD45RA+ naive T cells. The source of these receptors is a human donor in good health. Some libraries in this study had Jurkat cell RNA spiked in.

This clonotype appeared many times. V and J are TRBV24-1 and TRBJ2-1, with TRBD2 identical over 8 bases. The CDR3 covers 15 residues. Germline CDR1 reads KGHDR; CDR2 reads SFDVKD. V gave up 4 bases and J gave up 5 bases; unmatched junction bases: 6. The CDR3: CATSDLGLEDNEQFF. The CDR3, as DNA: TGTGCCACCAGTGACTTGGGACTAGAAGACAATGAGCAGTTCTTC.

A note on this clonotype: With a much larger clone just one base away, this may be a read error. The CDR3 sequence: CAGSATQNPEAFF. The CDR3 DNA sequence: TGTGCCGGCAGCGCAACACAAAACCCTGAAGCTTTCTTT. This sequence joins TRBV11-2 and TRBJ1-1; no definite D call. Germline V gene lookup returns CDR1 SGHAT and CDR2 FQNNGV. This CDR3 is 13 amino acids long.

This chain connects TRBV14 to TRBJ2-3; 14 nucleotides align to TRBD2. With V trimmed by 3 bases and J by 8 bases, 10 bases remained unmatched. CDR1 is SGHDN and CDR2 is FVKESK in the germline V gene. The CDR3 consists of 17 residues. CDR3 coding DNA: TGTGCCAGCAGCCAGGATGGGACTAGCGGGGGCGCAGGTACGCAGTATTTT. Translation: CASSQDGTSGGAGTQYF.

This clonotype was seen only a few times. The chain employs TRBV2 and TRBJ2-7; a possible D gene is TRBD1 (6 bases). This CDR3 region has 14 residues. V lost 6 bases, J lost 3 bases, and 15 bases lay in between. Germline V gives CDR1 SNHLY, CDR2 FYNNEI. The CDR3 loop is CASRPQGFVYEQYF. CDR3 in DNA: TGTGCCAGCAGGCCACAGGGATTTGTCTACGAGCAGTACTTC.

The chain carries TRBV11-2 and TRBJ1-1; 7 positions match TRBD1. The germline gives CDR1 SGHAT, CDR2 FQNNGV. CDR3 length equals 15 residues. The J segment lost 1 base and the V segment lost 5 bases, leaving 7 bases of the junction unmatched. Here the CDR3 DNA reads TGTGCCAGCAGCCATCTTGGACAGGAGAACACTGAAGCTTTCTTT. Protein product: CASSHLGQENTEAFF.

This clonotype appeared many times. The chain couples TRBV6-5 to TRBJ1-5, with D possibly being TRBD1 (5 bases). The CDR3 extends over 14 amino acids. The germline CDR1 and CDR2 sequences are MNHEY and SVGAGI. V lost 9 bases and J lost 0, with 12 bases in between. In DNA, the CDR3 is TGTGCCAGTAGGGGACGGAATAGCAATCAGCCCCAGCATTTT. Protein product: CASRGRNSNQPQHF.

This clonotype was seen only a few times. This sequence joins TRBV2 and TRBJ2-1; TRBD2 matches 8 bases. CDR1 is SNHLY and CDR2 is FYNNEI in the germline V gene. The junction had 7 bases not matched to a gene; V was cut back by 6 bases and J by 9 bases. CDR3 length equals 13 residues. CDR3 coding DNA: TGTGCCAGCAGGGGACTAGGAGGTGCTGAGCAGTTCTTC. Its translation: CASRGLGGAEQFF.

A few counts support this clonotype. The chain joins TRBV30 to TRBJ2-3, with D uncertain. V lost 5 bases and J lost 1, with 10 bases in between. This CDR3 has 13 amino acids. Germline CDR1 and CDR2: GTSNPN and SVGIG (reference sequence). CDR3 protein: CAWSSSGTDTQYF. CDR3 coding DNA: TGTGCCTGGTCCTCTTCGGGCACAGATACGCAGTATTTT.

This clonotype was counted many times. The J gene is TRBJ1-5, the V gene TRBV6-2 or TRBV6-3; 12 bases agree with TRBD1. Germline CDR1 MNHEY, CDR2 SVGEGT. Trimming at V came to 2 bases and at J to 7 bases, leaving 12 bases not matched to a gene. The CDR3 sequence is 18 residues long. Here the CDR3 reads CASSYSGTGGAWGQPQHF. Written as DNA, the CDR3 is TGTGCCAGCAGTTACAGTGGGACAGGGGGCGCTTGGGGCCAGCCCCAGCATTTT.

This clonotype was detected only a few times. This sequence joins TRBV9 and TRBJ2-7; 7 positions agree with TRBD1. Germline CDR1 reads SGDLS; CDR2 reads YYNGEE. The trim removed 0 bases at V and 7 bases at J, leaving 4 bases unmatched. The CDR3 length is 13 residues. The CDR3 sequence is CASSVAAGGEQYF. The CDR3 DNA reads as TGTGCCAGCAGCGTAGCGGCAGGGGGTGAGCAGTACTTC.

This clonotype was counted at least ten times. This chain joins TRBV13 and TRBJ1-2; 12 nucleotides match TRBD1. This CDR3 has 15 residues. Germline lookup yields CDR1 PRHDT and CDR2 FYEKMQ (reference sequence). Trimming removed 5 bases from V and 6 bases from J; junction bases left unmatched: 7. CDR3 coding DNA: TGTGCCAGCAGCGTGATGGGACAGGGGGCAGATGGCTACACCTTC. Amino acid sequence: CASSVMGQGADGYTF.

This clonotype was detected many times. The CDR3 DNA reads TGCGCCAGCAGCCAAGCCGGACTAGCAAACATTCAGTACTTC. Its translation: CASSQAGLANIQYF. This chain connects TRBV4-3 to TRBJ2-4; 8 nucleotides align to TRBD2. Germline V CDR1 and CDR2: LGHNA, YSLEER. This CDR3 region has 14 residues. V shed 1 base and J 6 bases; nucleotides not matched to a gene: 2.

Concerning this clonotype: A read error may be the cause here, since a much bigger clone is one base away. The genes are TRBV6-1 and TRBJ2-7; D ambiguous. The V and J ends lost 8 bases and 5 bases respectively, with 10 bases between them. This CDR3 spans 11 amino acids. Germline V gene sequence: CDR1 MNHNS, CDR2 SASEGT. The CDR3 nucleotides are TGTGCCAGCCGTACGTGGCACGAGCAGTACTTC. Translation: CASRTWHEQYF.

The chain has TRBV4-1 and TRBJ2-1; TRBD2 matches at 7 bases. V lost 1 base, J lost 4 bases, and 4 bases stayed unmatched. The CDR3 has 15 residues. Germline CDR1 and CDR2: MGHRA and YSYEKL. The CDR3, as DNA: TGCGCCAGCAGCCAAGCTAGCGGACCATACAATGAGCAGTTCTTC. Translated, it gives CASSQASGPYNEQFF.

Regarding this clonotype: A read error is possible here, since a much larger clone lies one base away. The genes are TRBV23-1 and TRBJ2-3; 9 bases are a match to TRBD1. TRBV23-1 is assigned to the ORF class and has an uncertain function. V dropped 6 bases and J dropped 4; count of bases not matched to a gene: 11. The CDR3 runs 16 residues. CDR3: CASRQTGGIYADTQYF. The CDR3 DNA reads as TGCGCCAGCAGACAAACAGGGGGCATATACGCAGATACGCAGTATTTT.

The table lists this clonotype with a few counts. This rearrangement joins TRBV6-5 to TRBJ2-7; 7 bases align to TRBD1. The trim removed 5 bases at V and 2 bases at J, leaving 12 bases unmatched. There are 16 residues in the CDR3. The germline gives CDR1 MNHEY, CDR2 SVGAGI. The CDR3 here is CASSQFAVQGAYEQYF. As DNA, the CDR3 is TGTGCCAGCAGTCAATTCGCAGTCCAGGGGGCCTACGAGCAGTACTTC.

Only a few counts were recorded for this clonotype. The V call is TRBV7-9, the J call TRBJ2-7; 8 bases match TRBD2. Germline CDR1 and CDR2: SEHNR and FQNEAQ (reference sequence). The CDR3 is 14 residues long. Trimming removed 5 bases from V and 5 bases from J; junction bases left unmatched: 8. Here the CDR3 reads CASSGPGGADEQYF. The CDR3 DNA reads as TGTGCCAGCAGCGGCCCCGGGGGGGCTGACGAGCAGTACTTC.

The chain links TRBV12-3 or TRBV12-4 to TRBJ2-2; the match to TRBD2 covers 11 bases. V shed 4 bases and J 1 base; nucleotides not matched to a gene: 8. The CDR3 loop spans 18 amino acids. The CDR3 DNA follows: TGTGCCAGCAGTTGGTCGGGACTAGCGGAGGTGAACACCGGGGAGCTGTTTTTT. It yields the protein CASSWSGLAEVNTGELFF.

Turning to this clonotype: A read error may explain this, as a much larger clone is one base away. The rearrangement joins TRBV7-9 to TRBJ2-7; the D call may be TRBD1 or TRBD2 (6 bases each). From germline, CDR1 is SEHNR and CDR2 FQNEAQ (reference sequence). The CDR3 totals 14 residues. The CDR3 region is CASGLGGRGYEQYF. In DNA form, the CDR3 reads TGTGCCAGCGGCTTAGGGGGGCGAGGCTACGAGCAGTACTTC. The full variable domain, completed using reference TRBV7-9 and TRBJ2-7, is DTGVSQNPRHKITKRGQNVTFRCDPISEHNRLYWYRQTLGQGPEFLTYFQNEAQLEKSRLLSDRFSAERPKGSFSTLEIQRTEQGDSAMYLCASGLGGRGYEQYFGPGTRLTVT.

The chain couples TRBV9 to TRBJ2-2; D gene unclear. Germline CDR1 reads SGDLS; CDR2 reads YYNGEE. The CDR3 extends over 15 amino acids. V gave up 0 bases and J gave up 1 base, with 7 bases separating them. The CDR3 bases are TGTGCCAGCAGCGTAGATTCCCTGAACACCGGGGAGCTGTTTTTT. Translated: CASSVDSLNTGELFF. The whole variable domain, filled in from reference TRBV9 and TRBJ2-2, reads DSGVTQTPKHLITATGQRVTLRCSPRSGDLSVYWYQQSLDQGLQFLIQYYNGEERAKGNILERFSAQQFPDLHSELNLSSLELGDSALYFCASSVDSLNTGELFFGEGSRLTVL.